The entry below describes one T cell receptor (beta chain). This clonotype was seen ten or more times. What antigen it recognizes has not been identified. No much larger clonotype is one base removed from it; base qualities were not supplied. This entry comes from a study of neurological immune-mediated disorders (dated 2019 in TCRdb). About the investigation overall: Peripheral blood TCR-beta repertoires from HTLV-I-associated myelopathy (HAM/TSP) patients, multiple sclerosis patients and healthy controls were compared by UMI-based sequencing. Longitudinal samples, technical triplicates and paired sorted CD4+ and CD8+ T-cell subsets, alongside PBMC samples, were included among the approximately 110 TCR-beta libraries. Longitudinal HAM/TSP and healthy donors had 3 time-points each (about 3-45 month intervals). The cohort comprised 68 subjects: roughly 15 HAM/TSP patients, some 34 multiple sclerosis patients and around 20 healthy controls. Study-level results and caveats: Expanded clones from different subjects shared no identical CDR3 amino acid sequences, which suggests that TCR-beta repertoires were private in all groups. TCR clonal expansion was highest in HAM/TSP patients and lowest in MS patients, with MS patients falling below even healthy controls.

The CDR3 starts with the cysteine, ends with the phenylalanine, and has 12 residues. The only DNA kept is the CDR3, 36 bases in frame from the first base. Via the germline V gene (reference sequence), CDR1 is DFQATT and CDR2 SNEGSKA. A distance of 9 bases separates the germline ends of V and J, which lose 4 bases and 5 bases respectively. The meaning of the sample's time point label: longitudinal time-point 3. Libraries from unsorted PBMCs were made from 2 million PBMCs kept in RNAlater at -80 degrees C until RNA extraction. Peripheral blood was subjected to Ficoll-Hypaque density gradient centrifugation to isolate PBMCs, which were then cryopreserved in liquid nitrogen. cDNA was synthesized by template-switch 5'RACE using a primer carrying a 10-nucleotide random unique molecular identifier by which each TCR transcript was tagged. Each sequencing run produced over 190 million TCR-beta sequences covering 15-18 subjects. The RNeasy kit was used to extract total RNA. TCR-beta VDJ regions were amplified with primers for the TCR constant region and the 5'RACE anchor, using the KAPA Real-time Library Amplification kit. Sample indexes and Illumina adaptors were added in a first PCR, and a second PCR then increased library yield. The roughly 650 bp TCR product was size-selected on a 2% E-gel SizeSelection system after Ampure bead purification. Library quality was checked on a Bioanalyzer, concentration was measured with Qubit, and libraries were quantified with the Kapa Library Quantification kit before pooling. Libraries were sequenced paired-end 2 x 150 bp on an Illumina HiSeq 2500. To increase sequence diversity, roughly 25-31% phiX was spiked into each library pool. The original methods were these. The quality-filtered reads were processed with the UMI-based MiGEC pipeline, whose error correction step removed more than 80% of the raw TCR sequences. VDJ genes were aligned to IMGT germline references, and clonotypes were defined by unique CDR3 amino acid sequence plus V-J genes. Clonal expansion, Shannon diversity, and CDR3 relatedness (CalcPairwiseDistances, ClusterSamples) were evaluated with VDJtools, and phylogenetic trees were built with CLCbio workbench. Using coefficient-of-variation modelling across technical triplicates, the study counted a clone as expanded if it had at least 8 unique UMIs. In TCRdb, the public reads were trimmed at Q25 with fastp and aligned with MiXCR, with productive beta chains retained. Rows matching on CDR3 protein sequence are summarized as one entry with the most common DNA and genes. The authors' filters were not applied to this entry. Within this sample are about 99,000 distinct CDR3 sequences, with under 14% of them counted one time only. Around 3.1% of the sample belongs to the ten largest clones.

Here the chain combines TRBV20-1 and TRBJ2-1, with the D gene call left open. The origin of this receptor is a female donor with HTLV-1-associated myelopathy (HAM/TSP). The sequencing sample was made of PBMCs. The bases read TGCAGTGCTAAGCTGGGTCACAATGAGCAGTTCTTC. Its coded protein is CSAKLGHNEQFF.